The 29 T cell receptor beta chains below all came from one sample that was sequenced in a study of T cell repertoires in cytomegalovirus infection. In TCRdb, the reads were re-called with MiXCR into one record per CDR3 protein. The sample yields around 130,000 distinct CDR3 sequences, approximately 9.2% seen once. Input material: PBMCs. These TCRs come from a human donor in good health (CMV status not recorded). Some clones in this sample may be carry-over from other donors' samples.

This clonotype was seen ten or more times. J is TRBJ2-1 and V is TRBV28; D not certain. Germline values: CDR1 MDHEN, CDR2 SYDVKM. Deletions cut 5 bases from V and 0 bases from J, with 8 bases between. The CDR3 is 14 amino acids. CDR3 nucleotides: TGTGCCAGCAGTAATCCTAACTCCTACAATGAGCAGTTCTTC. Protein: CASSNPNSYNEQFF.

Ten or more counts support this clonotype. This sequence joins TRBV4-1 and TRBJ1-1, with D possibly matching TRBD1 (5 bases). The CDR3 loop spans 18 amino acids. The V and J ends lost 3 bases and 1 base respectively, with 21 bases between them. Germline-derived CDR1 and CDR2 are MGHRA and YSYEKL. Here the CDR3 DNA reads TGCGCCAGCAGCCATACTTTGAGAAGGACAAGGGGGAACACTGAAGCTTTCTTT. It is translated as CASSHTLRRTRGNTEAFF.

This clonotype was observed many times. The chain links TRBV11-2 to TRBJ2-3; 7 bases match TRBD2. The germline V gene encodes CDR1 SGHAT and CDR2 FQNNGV. The CDR3 loop spans 14 amino acids. Trimming cost V 4 bases and J 8 bases; bases outside gene matches: 9. The CDR3 region is CASSSMAGEGTQYF. The CDR3 DNA sequence: TGTGCCAGCAGCTCCATGGCGGGGGAGGGTACGCAGTATTTT.

This clonotype was seen ten or more times. The CDR3 nucleotides are TGTGCCAGCTCCGGGGCAGGGGGCCTTTCTGGGGCCAACGTCCTGACTTTC. Its protein is CASSGAGGLSGANVLTF. V is TRBV5-6 and J is TRBJ2-6; TRBD1 aligns across 8 bases. The CDR3 sequence is 17 residues long. Germline assignment: CDR1 SGHDT and CDR2 YYEEEE. V lost 7 bases and J lost 1; bases outside the gene matches: 10.

There are a few counts of this clonotype. The genes are TRBV29-1 and TRBJ2-7; TRBD1 agrees at 7 bases. The CDR3 is made up of 14 amino acids. The V segment lost 0 bases and the J segment 2 bases; nucleotides outside the gene matches: 4. The V gene's germline CDR1 is SQVTM and CDR2 ANQGSEA. In nucleotides, the CDR3 is TGCAGCGTTGAAGATCCCCAGGGGGCCTACGAGCAGTACTTC. Translation: CSVEDPQGAYEQYF.

This clonotype was detected only a few times. The V and J genes are TRBV6-1 and TRBJ2-7; a possible D gene is TRBD1 (5 bases). V was pared by 6 bases and J by 5 bases, with 11 bases between. Germline lookup yields CDR1 MNHNS and CDR2 SASEGT. This CDR3 spans 12 amino acids. The CDR3 spells CASRSFRDEQYF. The CDR3 DNA reads TGTGCCAGCAGATCCTTCAGGGACGAGCAGTACTTC.

This clonotype was seen ten or more times. The rearrangement uses TRBV7-9 and TRBJ2-1, with no clear D. V was trimmed by 5 bases and J by 2 bases, leaving 10 bases between them. This CDR3 spans 14 amino acids. Germline values: CDR1 SEHNR, CDR2 FQNEAQ (reference sequence). CDR3 DNA: TGTGCCAGCAGCCTGGAGAATCCCTACAATGAGCAGTTCTTC. Amino acids: CASSLENPYNEQFF. The whole variable domain, remainder taken from reference TRBV7-9 and TRBJ2-1, is DTGVSQNPRHKITKRGQNVTFRCDPISEHNRLYWYRQTLGQGPEFLTYFQNEAQLEKSRLLSDRFSAERPKGSFSTLEIQRTEQGDSAMYLCASSLENPYNEQFFGPGTRLTVL.

This clonotype was found a few times. J is TRBJ1-2 and V is TRBV14; TRBD1 might be the D (6 bases). The CDR3 runs to 15 residues. CDR1 and CDR2 (germline): SGHDN, FVKESK. Trimming took 4 bases from V and 4 from J, leaving 16 bases between them. The CDR3 DNA is TGTGCCAGCAGCCCATCAGGCCTCAGGGGCTATGGCTACACCTTC. As protein: CASSPSGLRGYGYTF.

This clonotype was observed many times. The rearrangement uses TRBV2 and TRBJ2-2; D remains unclear. Trimming left V 8 bases short and J 6 bases short, with 10 bases between. This CDR3 is built from 12 residues. Germline CDR1 reads SNHLY; CDR2 reads FYNNEI. The CDR3 region is CASGEWAGELFF. In DNA form, the CDR3 reads TGTGCCAGCGGAGAGTGGGCCGGGGAGCTGTTTTTT.

There are many counts of this clonotype. V usage is TRBV29-1 and J usage is TRBJ2-7, with D possibly TRBD2 on 5 matching bases. Germline V gene sequence: CDR1 SQVTM, CDR2 ANQGSEA. Between the trimmed V and J ends, which lost 7 bases and 4 bases, there was a span of 11 bases. The CDR3 extends over 11 amino acids. CDR3 loop: CSAAGLYEQYF. Here the CDR3 DNA reads TGCAGCGCTGCGGGTCTTTACGAGCAGTACTTC.

This clonotype was detected ten times or more. This chain uses TRBV10-3 with TRBJ2-1; the match to TRBD2 covers 10 bases. CDR1 ENHRY and CDR2 SYGVKD come from the germline V gene. This CDR3 is built from 13 residues. With V trimmed by 6 bases and J by 6 bases, 2 bases remained unmatched. The DNA of the CDR3 is TGTGCCATCAGCGGGACTAGCGCCAATGAGCAGTTCTTC. Translation gives CAISGTSANEQFF.

This clonotype showed up just a few times. This sequence joins TRBV5-4 and TRBJ2-5, with 9 bases identical to TRBD2. Germline CDR1 is SGHNT and CDR2 is YYREEE (reference sequence). This CDR3 spans 15 amino acids. V was pared by 2 bases and J by 2 bases, with 4 bases of the junction left unmatched. CDR3 sequence reads: CASSLPAGGQETQYF. CDR3 DNA sequence: TGTGCCAGCAGCTTACCAGCGGGAGGTCAAGAGACCCAGTACTTC.

The chain combines TRBV19 with TRBJ1-1, with D unresolved. The CDR3 is 17 amino acids. Trimming took off 5 bases at V and 0 bases at J, with 19 bases between the two ends. From germline, CDR1 is LNHDA and CDR2 SQIVND (reference sequence). This CDR3 reads CASSEGVLRHLNTEAFF. The CDR3 nucleotides read TGTGCCAGTAGTGAGGGCGTTCTCCGGCATTTGAACACTGAAGCTTTCTTT.

The chain joins TRBV5-1 to TRBJ2-1; 9 positions agree with TRBD2. Germline V gene lookup returns CDR1 SGHRS and CDR2 YFSETQ. The V segment lost 4 bases and the J segment 3 bases; nucleotides outside the gene matches: 5. There are 15 residues in the CDR3. The CDR3 here is CASSVSSGNYNEQFF. The CDR3 DNA sequence: TGCGCCAGCAGCGTCTCTAGCGGGAACTACAATGAGCAGTTCTTC.

This clonotype was seen many times. V and J are TRBV25-1 and TRBJ2-1; a possible D gene is TRBD1 (5 bases). The CDR3 covers 13 residues. The V and J ends lost 6 bases and 8 bases respectively, with 14 bases between them. Germline V lookup: CDR1 MGHDK, CDR2 SYGVNS. Here the CDR3 reads CASRNKGLHEQFF. The CDR3 DNA reads TGTGCCAGCAGAAACAAGGGGCTACATGAGCAGTTCTTC.

This clonotype was counted only a few times. V and J are TRBV14 and TRBJ2-2; no firm D call. Germline lookup yields CDR1 SGHDN and CDR2 FVKESK. V was clipped by 0 bases and J by 7 bases, with 15 bases between them. The CDR3 covers 16 residues. CDR3 DNA: TGTGCCAGCAGCCAAGATTTGCCATTCACGATCGGGGAGCTGTTTTTT. Amino acids: CASSQDLPFTIGELFF. The whole variable domain, filled in from reference TRBV14 and TRBJ2-2, reads EAGVTQFPSHSVIEKGQTVTLRCDPISGHDNLYWYRRVMGKEIKFLLHFVKESKQDESGMPNNRFLAERTGGTYSTLKVQPAELEDSGVYFCASSQDLPFTIGELFFGEGSRLTVL.

This clonotype has at least ten counts. The chain uses TRBV5-4 and TRBJ2-5; 7 nucleotides agree with TRBD2. CDR3 length equals 15 residues. V shed 4 bases and J 0 bases; nucleotides not matched to a gene: 6. Germline V lookup: CDR1 SGHNT, CDR2 YYREEE (reference sequence). The CDR3 region is CASSGASGDQETQYF. The CDR3 region has the DNA TGTGCCAGCAGCGGGGCTAGCGGCGACCAAGAGACCCAGTACTTC. Variable domain in full (rest from reference TRBV5-4 and TRBJ2-5): ETGVTQSPTHLIKTRGQQVTLRCSSQSGHNTVSWYQQALGQGPQFIFQYYREEENGRGNFPPRFSGLQFPNYSSELNVNALELDDSALYLCASSGASGDQETQYFGPGTRLLVL.

This clonotype has a count of ten or more. This chain joins TRBV9 and TRBJ2-1; D remains unclear. The V end lost 3 bases, the J end lost 3 bases, and 16 bases lay between the germline ends. Germline V gives CDR1 SGDLS, CDR2 YYNGEE. CDR3 length: 16 amino acids. The CDR3 region is CASSASWTDYYNEQFF. The CDR3, as DNA: TGTGCCAGCAGCGCGTCTTGGACGGATTACTACAATGAGCAGTTCTTC.

This rearrangement joins TRBV2 to TRBJ1-5; D is unclear. V dropped 7 bases and J dropped 2 bases, with 15 bases sitting between them. Germline assignment: CDR1 SNHLY and CDR2 FYNNEI. This CDR3 is built from 15 residues. The CDR3 region is CASTMASLGNQPQHF. CDR3 sequence (DNA): TGTGCCAGCACAATGGCCTCTTTAGGCAATCAGCCCCAGCATTTT.

This clonotype came up a few times. The chain combines TRBV5-1 with TRBJ2-3; D is perhaps TRBD1 (5 bases). CDR1 and CDR2 (germline): SGHRS, YFSETQ. Trimming stripped 2 bases from V and 2 bases from J, with 15 bases between. The CDR3 runs to 16 residues. The CDR3 coding sequence is TGCGCCAGCAGCTTTGGCTGGGGCCCTTCCACAGATACGCAGTATTTT. It translates to CASSFGWGPSTDTQYF. Based on the CDR3 plus reference TRBV5-1 and TRBJ2-3, the full variable domain is KAGVTQTPRYLIKTRGQQVTLSCSPISGHRSVSWYQQTPGQGLQFLFEYFSETQRNKGNFPGRFSGRQFSNSRSEMNVSTLELGDSALYLCASSFGWGPSTDTQYFGPGTRLTVL.

This clonotype was picked up a small number of times. The rearrangement links TRBV5-5 to TRBJ2-3, with TRBD2 as a possible D gene (6 bases). The CDR3 is 14 residues long. CDR1 is SGHKS, CDR2 YYEKEE, per germline (reference sequence). The V end was cut by 4 bases, the J end by 3 bases, with 12 bases between. CDR3 region: CASSPEGGTDTQYF. CDR3 bases: TGTGCCAGCAGCCCGGAGGGTGGAACAGATACGCAGTATTTT.

This clonotype was seen many times. The chain employs TRBV7-2 and TRBJ1-1; tentative D call: TRBD1 (6 bases). Germline CDR1 and CDR2: SGHTA and FQGNSA. Trimming pared 5 bases from V and 1 base from J, leaving 11 bases between. CDR3 size: 14 residues. Here the CDR3 reads CASSPGHPNTEAFF. In nucleotides, the CDR3 is TGTGCCAGCAGCCCGGGACACCCGAACACTGAAGCTTTCTTT.

The V call is TRBV27, the J call TRBJ2-5; D call uncertain. In germline, CDR1 is MNHEY, CDR2 SMNVEV (reference sequence). V was clipped by 5 bases and J by 2 bases, with 9 bases between them. The CDR3 is 13 amino acids. In DNA, the CDR3 is TGTGCCAGCAGTCGCCCCGGGCAAGAGACCCAGTACTTC. This sequence encodes CASSRPGQETQYF.

The sample holds many counts of this clonotype. The V gene is TRBV20-1, the J gene TRBJ2-3; the D gene is possibly TRBD2 (6 bases). V lost 1 base and J lost 3, with 11 bases in between. The germline gives CDR1 DFQATT, CDR2 SNEGSKA (reference sequence). This CDR3 spans 14 amino acids. The chain's CDR3 is CSARAGVGTDTQYF. The DNA of the CDR3 is TGCAGTGCTAGAGCGGGGGTGGGGACAGATACGCAGTATTTT.

This clonotype was counted many times. The chain combines TRBV20-1 with TRBJ1-1; TRBD1 aligns across 11 bases. The V segment lost 2 bases and the J segment 6 bases; nucleotides outside the gene matches: 5. Germline V gives CDR1 DFQATT, CDR2 SNEGSKA (reference sequence). CDR3 length: 14 amino acids. In DNA, the CDR3 is TGCAGTGCTAGAACAGGACAGGGGGCCGCTGAAGCTTTCTTT. Protein product: CSARTGQGAAEAFF.

In this sample, this clonotype turned up many times. The rearrangement joins TRBV12-3 or TRBV12-4 to TRBJ2-5, with D perhaps matching TRBD1 (5 bases). This CDR3 contains 12 residues. With 9 bases removed from V and 2 bases from J, the gap between germline ends came to 10 bases. CDR3 residues: CASGDRQETQYF. The CDR3 DNA reads as TGTGCCAGTGGAGACAGACAAGAGACCCAGTACTTC.

This clonotype was counted many times. V usage is TRBV28 and J usage is TRBJ1-1; possibly TRBD1 for D (6 bases). The V gene lost 2 bases and the J gene lost 2 bases, with 24 bases spanning the gap. Germline V lookup: CDR1 MDHEN, CDR2 SYDVKM. The CDR3 is 19 amino acids. CDR3 DNA: TGTGCCAGCAGTTTAACTACAGGGTTGGGGTGGGTATACAACACTGAAGCTTTCTTT. It yields the protein CASSLTTGLGWVYNTEAFF.

This clonotype has at least ten counts. The chain links TRBV7-6 to TRBJ2-7; D gene uncertain. There are 14 residues in the CDR3. Trimming stripped 5 bases from V and 1 base from J, with 12 bases between. Germline CDR1 and CDR2: SGHVS and FNYEAQ. CDR3 in amino acids: CASSTGLTSYEQYF. For the CDR3, the DNA is TGTGCCAGCAGCACGGGTCTGACGTCCTACGAGCAGTACTTC.

This clonotype appeared a few times. The chain recombines TRBV18 with TRBJ2-7, with 8 bases identical to TRBD1. The V and J ends lost 2 bases and 0 bases, in that order; junction bases with no gene match: 9. The germline CDR1 and CDR2 sequences are KGHSH and LQKENI. The length of the CDR3 is 17 residues. Written as DNA, the CDR3 is TGTGCCAGCTCACCAAAAGGGGGACAGGTCGGCTCCTACGAGCAGTACTTC. Its protein is CASSPKGGQVGSYEQYF.